Each of the 27 T cell receptor beta chains below was sequenced from the same sample in a study of early T cells in non-severe SARS-CoV-2 infection. From the 5' RACE reads, TCRdb called clonotypes with MiXCR, one entry per CDR3 protein. Here the sample spans approximately 66,000 distinct CDR3 sequences, roughly 13% being singletons. The sequencing sample was made of whole blood. The receptors were gathered from an adult who was a healthcare worker with PCR-confirmed SARS-CoV-2 infection or an uninfected control (not recorded which).

This chain uses TRBV7-2 with TRBJ2-4, with 7 bases aligning to TRBD2. V shed 4 bases and J 1 base; nucleotides not matched to a gene: 16. This CDR3 contains 19 residues. Per germline, CDR1 SGHTA and CDR2 FQGNSA. The CDR3 loop is CASSSSASGLIKAKNIQYF. The CDR3 region has the DNA TGTGCCAGCAGCTCTTCGGCTAGCGGACTAATTAAGGCCAAAAACATTCAGTACTTC.

This clonotype was picked up a small number of times. V usage is TRBV7-8 and J usage is TRBJ2-7, with D possibly TRBD2 on 5 matching bases. Trimming shortened V by 0 bases and J by 2 bases, and 11 bases separated the two germline ends. This CDR3 is 15 amino acids long. Germline CDR1 is SGHVS and CDR2 is FQNEAQ. The CDR3 DNA reads as TGTGCCAGCAGCTTAGCAGGGTCGGGAACCTACGAGCAGTACTTC. Translation: CASSLAGSGTYEQYF.

This clonotype was seen many times. The chain couples TRBV3-1 to TRBJ2-3, with D possibly matching TRBD2 (6 bases). Germline V gene sequence: CDR1 LGHDT, CDR2 YNNKEL (reference sequence). The length of the CDR3 is 18 residues. The V end lost 2 bases, the J end lost 0 bases, and 18 bases lay between the germline ends. CDR3 in DNA: TGTGCCAGCAGCCAAAGACCCTGGGACTTGCCGAGCACAGATACGCAGTATTTT. As protein: CASSQRPWDLPSTDTQYF.

Many counts were recorded for this clonotype. The V and J genes are TRBV18 and TRBJ1-6; 8 nucleotides match TRBD1. The CDR3 runs 15 residues. Germline V gives CDR1 KGHSH, CDR2 LQKENI. J gave up 7 bases and V 5 bases, and 7 bases lay outside the gene matches. CDR3 amino acids: CASSAGQGGNSPLHF. The CDR3 DNA sequence: TGTGCCAGCTCAGCCGGACAGGGAGGCAATTCACCCCTCCACTTT.

This clonotype was observed a handful of times. The J gene is TRBJ2-5, the V gene TRBV7-8, with TRBD2 matching over 11 bases. This CDR3 spans 14 amino acids. After removal of 5 bases from V and 4 bases from J, the junction contained 3 bases not matched to a gene. Germline V gives CDR1 SGHVS, CDR2 FQNEAQ. CDR3 in amino acids: CASSRSGRAETQYF. In DNA form, the CDR3 reads TGTGCCAGCAGCCGTAGCGGGAGGGCAGAGACCCAGTACTTC.

This clonotype was counted a single time. Here the CDR3 omits its conserved ending phenylalanine or tryptophan, so a read error is the likely source. The chain is built from TRBV2 and TRBJ2-3; D is uncertain. Trimming took off 6 bases at V and 3 bases at J, with 13 bases between the two ends. CDR1 is SNHLY and CDR2 is FYNNEI in the germline V gene. This CDR3 is built from 14 residues. In DNA form, the CDR3 reads TGTGCCAGCAGCGAACAAGCTAGAACAGATACGCAGTATATT. Translation gives CASSEQARTDTQYI.

Only a few counts were recorded for this clonotype. As DNA, the CDR3 is TGTGCCAGCAGCCAAGACTTGGGAAGCGAGCAGTACTTC. It encodes CASSQDLGSEQYF. The chain combines TRBV3-1 with TRBJ2-7; D is undetermined. CDR1 is LGHDT, CDR2 YNNKEL, per germline (reference sequence). Trimming took off 0 bases at V and 6 bases at J, with 9 bases between the two ends. The CDR3 has 13 residues.

This chain uses TRBV27 with TRBJ2-1; D unresolved. The V end lost 8 bases, the J end lost 0 bases, and 14 bases lay between the germline ends. The CDR3 spans 15 residues. CDR1 MNHEY and CDR2 SMNVEV come from the germline V gene (reference sequence). The CDR3 sequence: CASCRRVSSYNEQFF. CDR3 DNA sequence: TGTGCCAGCTGTCGGCGCGTGAGCTCCTACAATGAGCAGTTCTTC.

This clonotype was counted a few times. The chain is built from TRBV5-5 and TRBJ2-7; TRBD2 aligns across 10 bases. Trimming removed 0 bases from V and 2 bases from J; junction bases left unmatched: 2. Germline V lookup: CDR1 SGHKS, CDR2 YYEKEE (reference sequence). CDR3 size: 15 residues. CDR3 in amino acids: CASSLDTSGTYEQYF. CDR3 nucleotides: TGTGCCAGCAGCTTGGACACTAGCGGGACCTACGAGCAGTACTTC.

The chain combines TRBV7-2 with TRBJ2-5; D unclear. The CDR3 loop spans 13 amino acids. Trimming shortened V by 3 bases and J by 5 bases, and 10 bases separated the two germline ends. Germline V CDR1 and CDR2: SGHTA, FQGNSA. CDR3 amino acids: CASSFRLTETQYF. The DNA of the CDR3 is TGTGCCAGCAGCTTCAGGTTAACCGAGACCCAGTACTTC.

The chain joins TRBV19 to TRBJ1-4; TRBD1 might be the D (5 bases). V was shortened by 5 bases and J by 6 bases, with 7 bases between the two germline ends. CDR1 is LNHDA and CDR2 is SQIVND in the germline V gene (reference sequence). CDR3 length: 12 amino acids. CDR3 sequence: CASSFRDEKLFF. CDR3 bases: TGTGCCAGTAGTTTCAGGGATGAAAAACTGTTTTTT.

This clonotype was picked up many times. The chain uses TRBV7-9 and TRBJ1-3; D is unclear. Germline assignment: CDR1 SEHNR and CDR2 FQNEAQ (reference sequence). This CDR3 region has 14 residues. V dropped 1 base and J dropped 0 bases, with 4 bases sitting between them. CDR3 in amino acids: CASSLGSSGNTIYF. The DNA for the CDR3 is TGTGCCAGCAGCTTAGGCAGCTCTGGAAACACCATATATTTT.

This clonotype has a count of ten or more. The J gene is TRBJ2-1, the V gene TRBV4-1, with TRBD1 as a possible D gene (6 bases). From germline, CDR1 is MGHRA and CDR2 YSYEKL. V lost 0 bases and J 5 bases, leaving 11 bases between the germline ends. This CDR3 is built from 15 residues. The CDR3 nucleotides are TGCGCCAGCAGCCAAGAGAACAGGGACAACAATGAGCAGTTCTTC. Amino acid sequence: CASSQENRDNNEQFF.

This clonotype was counted ten times or more. DNA of the CDR3: TGCAGCGTTGAACGGGAGGGAGGCGCTCAGGAGACCCAGTACTTC. Translating it yields CSVEREGGAQETQYF. The chain links TRBV29-1 to TRBJ2-5; 8 positions match TRBD2. The CDR3 is made up of 15 amino acids. The germline V gene has CDR1 SQVTM and CDR2 ANQGSEA. V dropped 2 bases and J dropped 5; count of bases not matched to a gene: 10.

V usage is TRBV7-3 and J usage is TRBJ1-1, with D unresolved. The germline gives CDR1 SGHTA, CDR2 FQGTGA. The CDR3 length is 14 residues. The V gene lost 6 bases and the J gene lost 3 bases, with 14 bases spanning the gap. The CDR3 region is CASSTDPRDTEAFF. In DNA form, the CDR3 reads TGTGCCAGCAGTACGGACCCCCGGGACACTGAAGCTTTCTTT.

This clonotype was recorded a few times. V and J are TRBV5-1 and TRBJ2-7; 7 nucleotides match TRBD1. Germline CDR1 and CDR2: SGHRS and YFSETQ. This CDR3 comprises 14 residues. V trimming: 4 bases; J trimming: 6 bases; junction bases outside the gene matches: 10. The CDR3 is CASSLTGYDREQYF. The CDR3 coding sequence is TGCGCCAGCAGCCTGACAGGGTACGATCGCGAGCAGTACTTC.

This chain links TRBV20-1 with TRBJ2-3; 9 nucleotides match TRBD2. Trimming cost V 6 bases and J 6 bases; bases outside gene matches: 10. This CDR3 is 14 amino acids long. The germline V gene encodes CDR1 DFQATT and CDR2 SNEGSKA (reference sequence). The chain's CDR3 is CSANTGTSRDTQYF. Written as DNA, the CDR3 is TGCAGTGCCAACACCGGGACTAGCCGTGATACGCAGTATTTT.

V and J are TRBV18 and TRBJ2-3; TRBD1 might be the D (5 bases). The CDR3 has 18 amino acids. The V and J ends lost 0 bases and 4 bases respectively, with 20 bases between them. Germline V gives CDR1 KGHSH, CDR2 LQKENI. CDR3: CASSPPGRGPLGPDTQYF. The CDR3 nucleotides read TGTGCCAGCTCACCACCTGGTAGGGGCCCCCTTGGTCCAGATACGCAGTATTTT.

This clonotype was counted ten times or more. This rearrangement joins TRBV3-1 to TRBJ2-6; tentative D call: TRBD2 (6 bases). This CDR3 comprises 16 residues. Trimming shortened V by 0 bases and J by 0 bases, and 6 bases separated the two germline ends. CDR1 and CDR2 from the germline V gene are LGHDT and YNNKEL (reference sequence). The CDR3 DNA sequence: TGTGCCAGCAGCCAAGACGGGGGCTCTGGGGCCAACGTCCTGACTTTC. It specifies CASSQDGGSGANVLTF.

There are many counts of this clonotype. The chain combines TRBV29-1 with TRBJ2-5; 10 bases are a match to TRBD1. The CDR3 consists of 13 residues. The J segment lost 7 bases and the V segment lost 5 bases, leaving 7 bases of the junction unmatched. CDR1 and CDR2 (germline): SQVTM, ANQGSEA. CDR3 loop: CSVKDRGYGTQYF. CDR3 sequence (DNA): TGCAGCGTTAAGGACAGGGGGTATGGGACCCAGTACTTC.

At least ten counts were recorded for this clonotype. V and J are TRBV5-5 and TRBJ1-4; D uncertain. V lost 6 bases to trimming and J lost 5 bases, with 8 bases between them. The CDR3 spans 12 residues. Germline loops: CDR1 SGHKS, CDR2 YYEKEE (reference sequence). This CDR3 is CASTRGNEKLFF. CDR3 DNA sequence: TGTGCCAGCACTCGGGGAAATGAAAAACTGTTTTTT.

The chain employs TRBV6-5 and TRBJ1-5; no definite D call. This CDR3 is built from 14 residues. From germline, CDR1 is MNHEY and CDR2 SVGAGI. Trimming took 2 bases from V and 0 from J, leaving 5 bases between them. The CDR3 is CASSYKDSNQPQHF. DNA of the CDR3: TGTGCCAGCAGTTACAAGGATAGCAATCAGCCCCAGCATTTT.

The J gene is TRBJ1-4, the V gene TRBV9, with TRBD1 matching over 8 bases. Germline lookup yields CDR1 SGDLS and CDR2 YYNGEE. The CDR3 runs to 17 residues. V trimming: 0 bases; J trimming: 4 bases; junction bases outside the gene matches: 8. DNA of the CDR3: TGTGCCAGCAGCGTAGGTCCAGGGGGCGGAATTAATGAAAAACTGTTTTTT. Its translation: CASSVGPGGGINEKLFF.

The chain couples TRBV20-1 to TRBJ2-1; no clear D. CDR3 length: 13 residues. Germline V gene lookup returns CDR1 DFQATT and CDR2 SNEGSKA (reference sequence). V gave up 0 bases and J gave up 4 bases, with 7 bases separating them. The CDR3 coding sequence is TGCAGTGCTAGAGATGGGCTTTACAATGAGCAGTTCTTC. Translation: CSARDGLYNEQFF.

In DNA form, the CDR3 reads TGTGCCTGGAGTTTCAGTGGGGAGACCCAGTACTTC. Residues: CAWSFSGETQYF. The chain employs TRBV30 and TRBJ2-5; D is uncertain. Between the trimmed V and J ends, which lost 2 bases and 5 bases, there was a span of 9 bases. Germline CDR1 and CDR2: GTSNPN and SVGIG (reference sequence). There are 12 residues in the CDR3. The full variable domain, its missing parts supplied by reference TRBV30 and TRBJ2-5, is SQTIHQWPATLVQPVGSPLSLECTVEGTSNPNLYWYRQAAGRGLQLLFYSVGIGQISSEVPQNLSASRPQDRQFILSSKKLLLSDSGFYLCAWSFSGETQYFGPGTRLLVL.

This clonotype was detected ten times or more. The V and J genes are TRBV2 and TRBJ2-1; 13 bases align to TRBD2. CDR1 SNHLY and CDR2 FYNNEI come from the germline V gene. The CDR3 loop spans 15 amino acids. Germline trimming cut 6 bases from V and 12 bases from J; bases unmatched to any gene: 11. The CDR3 spells CASRPPGTSGALQFF. The CDR3 DNA is TGTGCCAGCAGACCGCCCGGGACTAGCGGGGCATTGCAGTTCTTC.

There are many counts of this clonotype. V is TRBV5-1 and J is TRBJ1-2, with D possibly TRBD1 on 5 matching bases. CDR3 length: 14 amino acids. V was trimmed by 0 bases and J by 2 bases, leaving 8 bases between them. Germline-derived CDR1 and CDR2 are SGHRS and YFSETQ. The CDR3 reads CASSLVSGNYGYTF. CDR3 nucleotide sequence: TGCGCCAGCAGCTTGGTGTCAGGGAACTATGGCTACACCTTC.